This T cell receptor beta chain was identified during a study of shared clonotypes between healthy human individuals. The assay was run at deep level. Genomic DNA of each subset was evenly split across several immunoSEQ plates. Replicate sorted-subset PCRs were loaded with roughly 190 ng DNA, about 30,000 T cell genomes. Repertoires were generated with immunoSEQ multiplex PCR, while TCRdb's copy carries only in-frame clones and drops some. The table includes around 1.1 million clones, around 82% detected once. The CDR3 covers 18 residues. The V end was cut by 5 bases, the J end by 0 bases, with 19 bases between. CDR1 is SGHVS and CDR2 is FQNEAQ in the germline V gene.

The material sequenced was memory CD4+ T cells from PBMCs. Documented subset: CD45RA-negative fraction. The gene calls are TRBV7-8 and TRBJ1-4; D remains ambiguous. The clonotype originates from a man aged 18 to 29 in good health. Some clones in this sample may be carry-over from other donors' samples. CDR3 nucleotide sequence: TGTGCCAGCAGCCGGAGGGTTGTTGTCGGGACAACTAATGAAAAACTGTTTTTT. It codes for CASSRRVVVGTTNEKLFF.